This T cell receptor (beta chain) was identified during a study of blood T cell repertoires in COVID-19. Across the study: Acute and convalescent COVID-19 samples came from the United States, Italy and Spain. The analysed material was cDNA or gDNA that came from T cells, B-cell-depleted T cells, or PBMCs.

The length of the CDR3 is 15 residues. Per the germline V gene, CDR1 is SGHAT and CDR2 is FQDESV (reference sequence). The V and J ends lost 2 bases and 1 base, in that order; junction bases with no gene match: 5. In the original workflow: Researchers report that nucleated cell counts were estimated from reference gene primer amplification. The method was immunoSEQ multiplex PCR; TCRdb's version includes in-frame clones alone and lacks a portion of them. D and trimming were read from the DNA, whereas the V and J calls and clone size are those reported in that table. The table lists around 300,000 clones, 85% of them singletons.

This chain links TRBV11-1 with TRBJ2-7; 7 bases fit TRBD1. The clonotype originates from a human donor in a cohort sampled during active COVID-19. Specimen: peripheral blood. Here the CDR3 DNA reads TGTGCCAGCAGCTTAACGACAGGGCGTTCCTACGAGCAGTACTTC. Encoded protein: CASSLTTGRSYEQYF.